This T cell receptor beta chain derives from a study of blood T cells in healthy people across ages. The CDR3 consists of 14 residues. The V segment lost 5 bases and the J segment 4 bases; nucleotides outside the gene matches: 7. Germline V lookup: CDR1 ENHRY, CDR2 SYGVKD. The authors ran a second PCR of 7 to 11 cycles using a sample-barcoded 5' primer and a J-beta primer mix. Each CDR3 protein is one row after TCRdb ran MiXCR on the 5' RACE reads. There are about 670,000 distinct CDR3 sequences in the sample; 52% occur only once, and approximately 15% lies in the top ten. Sample: blood. The V call is TRBV10-3, the J call TRBJ1-2, with 7 bases fitting TRBD1. The source of this sequence is a woman older than 75 in good health. The CDR3, as DNA: TGTGCCATCAGTACAGGGGCTCGTCTCTATGGCTACACCTTC. Translation gives CAISTGARLYGYTF.